What follows are 14 T cell receptor beta chains derived from one specimen sequenced in a study of T cell changes during pregnancy in multiple sclerosis. Sequencing was performed with immunoSEQ multiplex PCR; in TCRdb, only in-frame clones are kept and a portion is missing. The sample shows about 59,000 clones, more than 75% of them seen only once. The sample was peripheral blood from another person, used as feeder cells. These receptors all stem from a human donor whose cells served as feeder cells for cultures in a pregnancy study.

The chain recombines TRBV18 with TRBJ1-1; TRBD1 aligns across 7 bases. CDR1 is KGHSH and CDR2 is LQKENI in the germline V gene. The junction had 5 bases not matched to a gene; V was cut back by 6 bases and J by 4 bases. CDR3 length: 13 amino acids. CDR3 region: CASSQDRLTEAFF. As DNA, the CDR3 is TGTGCCAGCTCTCAGGACAGGCTCACTGAAGCTTTCTTT. Based on the CDR3 plus reference TRBV18 and TRBJ1-1, the full variable domain is NAGVMQNPRHLVRRRGQEARLRCSPMKGHSHVYWYRQLPEEGLKFMVYLQKENIIDESGMPKERFSAEFPKEGPSILRIQQVVRGDSAAYFCASSQDRLTEAFFGQGTRLTVV.

CDR3 in DNA: TGTGCCAGTAGTATGGGGACCCCAGAGACCCAGTACTTC. Protein sequence: CASSMGTPETQYF. The J gene is TRBJ2-5, the V gene TRBV19; D assignment may be TRBD1 or TRBD2 (5 bases each). V lost 3 bases to trimming and J lost 4 bases, with 9 bases between them. The CDR3 is made up of 13 amino acids. The germline gives CDR1 LNHDA, CDR2 SQIVND (reference sequence).

This clone appeared once. This chain joins TRBV9 and TRBJ2-1, with 7 bases lining up with TRBD2. Germline-derived CDR1 and CDR2 are SGDLS and YYNGEE. V shed 1 base and J 7 bases; nucleotides not matched to a gene: 8. The CDR3 loop spans 15 amino acids. The CDR3 protein is CASSVTSVRGNEQFF. The CDR3 DNA reads TGTGCCAGCAGCGTAACATCCGTGCGGGGGAATGAGCAGTTCTTC.

The gene calls are TRBV6-5 and TRBJ1-6; no reliable D call. Trimming took 2 bases from V and 10 from J, leaving 15 bases between them. The CDR3 has 15 amino acids. Looked up from germline, CDR1 is MNHEY and CDR2 is SVGAGI. CDR3 region: CASSYIGRFDSPLHF. The CDR3 coding sequence is TGTGCCAGCAGTTACATAGGGAGATTTGACTCACCCCTCCACTTT.

The chain employs TRBV5-1 and TRBJ1-3; D unresolved. Per germline, CDR1 SGHRS and CDR2 YFSETQ. Trimming left V 0 bases short and J 4 bases short, with 11 bases between. This CDR3 is built from 15 residues. The CDR3 DNA follows: TGCGCCAGCAGCTTGGAAGCGGGCCCGGGAAACACCATATATTTT. Its protein product is CASSLEAGPGNTIYF.

The V call is TRBV6-5, the J call TRBJ1-5, with D possibly TRBD1 on 6 matching bases. The CDR3 runs 13 residues. The germline V gene has CDR1 MNHEY and CDR2 SVGAGI. Trimming cost V 8 bases and J 6 bases, with 14 bases left between them. As DNA, the CDR3 is TGTGCCAGCGCCGCGGGGGGCTTTCAGCCCCAGCATTTT. It specifies CASAAGGFQPQHF.

V gene TRBV28 combines with J gene TRBJ2-1; D perhaps matches TRBD2 (7 bases). The germline V gene encodes CDR1 MDHEN and CDR2 SYDVKM. The CDR3 runs 14 residues. Trimming took 7 bases from V and 7 from J, leaving 17 bases between them. CDR3 amino acids: CASTPGGARNEQFF. The DNA for the CDR3 is TGTGCCAGCACCCCTGGGGGGGCGCGGAATGAGCAGTTCTTC.

V and J are TRBV19 and TRBJ1-5; 7 bases align to TRBD1. The germline gives CDR1 LNHDA, CDR2 SQIVND (reference sequence). V lost 0 bases, J lost 2 bases, and 16 bases stayed unmatched. The CDR3 runs to 20 residues. Here the CDR3 reads CASSIDRGQGGPVGNQPQHF. The CDR3 DNA reads as TGTGCCAGTAGTATAGATCGAGGGCAGGGGGGCCCTGTCGGCAATCAGCCCCAGCATTTT.

The chain links TRBV21-1 to TRBJ1-2; the table's D gene call, TRBD1, was not cross checked with the DNA. TRBV21-1 is given as a pseudogene. This CDR3 region has 16 residues. The CDR3 protein is CASSKEGQGFGYGYTF. The CDR3 DNA follows: TGTGCCAGCAGCAAAGAGGGACAGGGGTTTGGCTATGGCTACACCTTC.

The rearrangement links TRBV6-4 to TRBJ1-1; tentative D call: TRBD1 (5 bases). The length of the CDR3 is 14 residues. V was pared by 2 bases and J by 5 bases, with 12 bases between. Germline V CDR1 and CDR2: MRHNA, SNTAGT. For the CDR3, the DNA is TGTGCCAGCAGTGACACGTCCCGGGGGACTGAAGCTTTCTTT. Encoded protein: CASSDTSRGTEAFF.

The chain employs TRBV4-2 and TRBJ2-3, with D tentatively TRBD1 or TRBD2 (5 bases each). The germline gives CDR1 LGHNA, CDR2 YNFKEQ. The V end was cut by 4 bases, the J end by 6 bases, with 14 bases between. The length of the CDR3 is 14 residues. CDR3 bases: TGTGCCAGCAGCCCTGGGACGGCGGAGGATACGCAGTATTTT. Encoded protein: CASSPGTAEDTQYF.

The gene calls are TRBV25-1 and TRBJ1-4; maybe TRBD1 (5 bases). Germline CDR1 is MGHDK and CDR2 is SYGVNS. The germline V and J ends were trimmed by 1 base and 7 bases, with 10 bases remaining between them. The CDR3 has 14 amino acids. DNA for the CDR3: TGTGCCAGCAGTGAATTGCGGGACGGTGAAAAACTGTTTTTT. Protein product: CASSELRDGEKLFF. The whole variable domain, filled in from reference TRBV25-1 and TRBJ1-4, reads EADIYQTPRYLVIGTGKKITLECSQTMGHDKMYWYQQDPGMELHLIHYSYGVNSTEKGDLSSESTVSRIRTEHFPLTLESARPSHTSQYLCASSELRDGEKLFFGSGTQLSVL.

This chain connects TRBV6-1 to TRBJ2-4; no definite D call. Germline V CDR1 and CDR2: MNHNS, SASEGT. This CDR3 has 15 residues. Trimming removed 6 bases at V and 0 bases at J, with 12 bases between. The CDR3 coding sequence is TGTGCCAGCAGGGGGTTAGAGATAGCCAAAAACATTCAGTACTTC. Translated, it gives CASRGLEIAKNIQYF.

This CDR3 is CASSTSSVGTSGKGETQYF. The CDR3, as DNA: TGTGCCAGCAGTACCTCCTCCGTAGGGACTAGCGGGAAAGGGGAGACCCAGTACTTC. J is TRBJ2-5 and V is TRBV28; 13 bases fit TRBD2. CDR1 and CDR2 from the germline V gene are MDHEN and SYDVKM. V was pared by 5 bases and J by 5 bases, with 17 bases of the junction left unmatched. The CDR3 is 19 amino acids.